This is a list of T cell receptor beta chains from one sample in a study of blood T cell repertoires in COVID-19. Sequenced by immunoSEQ multiplex PCR; TCRdb stores in-frame clones only, minus some. The sample holds around 200,000 clones, around four fifths seen once. The source material was peripheral blood. These receptors originate from a woman in her forties or fifties with acute or convalescent COVID-19. Each CDR3 is given with its conserved first and last residue. D genes are given only for firm matches. Only part of the rows carry a size: once, few, many, or a class if the clone is expanded.

clone size	D gene	J gene	V gene	CDR3 protein	CDR3 DNA
NA	NA	TRBJ2-6	TRBV7-2	CASSTHSGANVLTF	TGTGCCAGCAGCACTCACTCTGGGGCCAACGTCCTGACTTTC
NA	TRBD2	TRBJ2-1	TRBV6-4	CASSLLATSYNEQFF	TGTGCCAGCAGTTTACTAGCGACCTCCTACAATGAGCAGTTCTTC
NA	NA	TRBJ2-7	TRBV29-1	CSVRQSEQYF	TGCAGCGTAAGACAGTCGGAGCAGTACTTC
NA	NA	TRBJ2-1	TRBV11-3	CASSLESATDNEQFF	TGTGCCAGCAGCTTAGAATCAGCGACAGACAATGAGCAGTTCTTC
NA	NA	TRBJ1-1	TRBV27	CASRTYMNTEAFF	TGTGCCAGCAGGACATACATGAACACTGAAGCTTTCTTT
NA	TRBD1	TRBJ1-5	TRBV28	CASSLPGGVQPQHF	TGTGCCAGCAGTTTACCAGGGGGCGTCCAGCCCCAGCATTTT
NA	TRBD1	TRBJ1-5	TRBV4-1	CASSYATGNSNQPQHF	TGCGCCAGCAGCTACGCGACAGGGAATAGCAATCAGCCCCAGCATTTT
NA	TRBD2	TRBJ2-5	TRBV6-6	CASSLAGIQETQYF	TGTGCCAGCAGTCTAGCGGGTATCCAAGAGACCCAGTACTTC
once	TRBD1	TRBJ2-7	TRBV28	CASSLSGPGQAYEQYF	TGTGCCAGCAGTTTATCGGGACCGGGACAGGCCTACGAGCAGTACTTC
NA	NA	TRBJ1-1	TRBV5-6	CASSLWRMGTEAFF	TGTGCCAGCAGCTTGTGGAGGATGGGCACTGAAGCTTTCTTT
NA	NA	TRBJ1-5	TRBV30	CAWSRTGSSNQPQHF	TGTGCCTGGAGTCGTACAGGGTCGAGCAATCAGCCCCAGCATTTT
NA	TRBD2	TRBJ2-3	TRBV18	CASSSGTSGSGTDTQYF	TGTGCCAGCTCCTCGGGTACTAGCGGGAGTGGAACAGATACGCAGTATTTT
NA	NA	TRBJ2-5	TRBV5-1	CASSLANVGGLETQYF	TGCGCCAGCAGCTTGGCGAACGTAGGAGGTTTGGAGACCCAGTACTTC
once	NA	TRBJ1-2	TRBV14	CASSSPLSQGKNYGYTF	TGTGCCAGCAGCAGCCCTTTGAGTCAGGGAAAAAACTATGGCTACACCTTC
NA	TRBD1	TRBJ2-4	TRBV2	CASSDRGRSLAKNIQYF	TGTGCCAGCAGCGACAGGGGTCGATCCCTAGCCAAAAACATTCAGTACTTC
few	TRBD1	TRBJ1-4	TRBV19	CASTFRGGSANEKLFF	TGTGCCAGTACCTTCCGAGGGGGCTCCGCTAATGAAAAACTGTTTTTT
NA	NA	TRBJ2-2	TRBV13	CASSLISAGGGELFF	TGTGCCAGCAGCTTAATATCCGCCGGTGGCGGGGAGCTGTTTTTT
NA	NA	TRBJ1-2	TRBV18	CASSPDTSNYGYTF	TGTGCCAGCTCACCGGACACATCTAACTATGGCTACACCTTC
NA	NA	TRBJ2-7	TRBV6-5	CASSSWTEPNYEQYF	TGTGCCAGCAGTTCTTGGACAGAGCCGAATTACGAGCAGTACTTC
NA	NA	TRBJ2-1	TRBV20-1	CSASPASGESYNEQFF	TGCAGTGCTAGTCCAGCCTCGGGAGAATCCTACAATGAGCAGTTCTTC
NA	TRBD2	TRBJ2-3	TRBV2	CASSRLGLAGADTQYF	TGTGCCAGCAGCCGACTGGGACTAGCGGGAGCAGATACGCAGTATTTT
NA	TRBD1	TRBJ2-3	TRBV24-1	CATSDQDRGRTDTQYF	TGTGCCACCAGTGACCAGGACAGGGGGCGGACAGATACGCAGTATTTT
NA	TRBD1	TRBJ2-1	TRBV5-1	CASSFDRGAYNEQFF	TGCGCCAGCAGCTTTGACAGGGGAGCCTACAATGAGCAGTTCTTC
NA	NA	TRBJ2-7	TRBV5-1	CASSLSPGTDEQYF	TGCGCCAGCAGCTTGTCCCCGGGTACCGACGAGCAGTACTTC
NA	NA	TRBJ1-2	TRBV27	CASSRAGGGGYTF	TGTGCCAGCTCCCGGGCCGGGGGAGGCGGCTACACCTTC
NA	NA	TRBJ2-7	TRBV5-6	CASSLDRFSYEQYF	TGTGCCAGCAGCTTGGATCGCTTCAGCTACGAGCAGTACTTC
NA	NA	TRBJ1-2	TRBV5-6	CASSPRGEYGYTF	TGTGCCAGCAGCCCGCGGGGGGAGTATGGCTACACCTTC
NA	TRBD1	TRBJ2-1	TRBV5-6	CASEPGQGAYNEQFF	TGTGCCAGCGAGCCGGGACAGGGGGCTTACAATGAGCAGTTCTTC
NA	NA	TRBJ1-6	TRBV5-1	CASSLVTENSPLHF	TGCGCCAGCAGCTTGGTTACAGAGAATTCACCCCTCCACTTT
NA	NA	TRBJ2-7	TRBV19	CASSIEATSSYEQYF	TGTGCCAGTAGTATAGAAGCGACGAGCTCCTACGAGCAGTACTTC
few	NA	TRBJ1-6	TRBV4-2	CASSQVGTGGWENSPLHF	TGTGCCAGCAGCCAAGTCGGGACGGGAGGATGGGAAAATTCACCCCTCCACTTT
NA	NA	TRBJ1-1	TRBV12-3/TRBV12-4	CASSLSPREGAFF	TGTGCCAGCAGTTTATCACCTAGGGAGGGAGCTTTCTTT
NA	TRBD1	TRBJ1-5	TRBV5-1	CASSPEGTGNQPQHF	TGCGCCAGCAGCCCGGAGGGGACAGGGAATCAGCCCCAGCATTTT
NA	TRBD2	TRBJ2-5	TRBV7-8	CASSAPSGRETQYF	TGTGCCAGCAGCGCCCCTAGCGGGAGGGAGACCCAGTACTTC
NA	NA	TRBJ2-3	TRBV29-1	CSVHFPGDTQYF	TGCAGCGTACACTTCCCCGGGGATACGCAGTATTTT